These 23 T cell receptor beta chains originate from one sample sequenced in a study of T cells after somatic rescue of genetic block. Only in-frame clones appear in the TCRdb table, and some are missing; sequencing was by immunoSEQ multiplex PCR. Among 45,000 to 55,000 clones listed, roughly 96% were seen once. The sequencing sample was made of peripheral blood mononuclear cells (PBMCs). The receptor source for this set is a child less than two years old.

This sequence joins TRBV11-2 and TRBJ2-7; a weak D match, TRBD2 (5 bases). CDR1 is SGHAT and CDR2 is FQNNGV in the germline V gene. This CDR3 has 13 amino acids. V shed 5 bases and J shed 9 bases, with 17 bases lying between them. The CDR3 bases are TGTGCCAGCAGCATACCGAATCGGGAAGGGCAGTACTTC. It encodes CASSIPNREGQYF. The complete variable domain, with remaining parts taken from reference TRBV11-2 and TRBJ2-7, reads EAGVAQSPRYKIIEKRQSVAFWCNPISGHATLYWYQQILGQGPKLLIQFQNNGVVDDSQLPKDRFSAERLKGVDSTLKIQPAKLEDSAVYLCASSIPNREGQYFGPGTRLTVT.

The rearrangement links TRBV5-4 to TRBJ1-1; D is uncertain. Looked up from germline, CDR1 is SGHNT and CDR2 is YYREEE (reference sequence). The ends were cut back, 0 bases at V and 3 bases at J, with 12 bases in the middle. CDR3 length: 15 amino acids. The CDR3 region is CASSLAGQPYTEAFF. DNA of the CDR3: TGTGCCAGCAGCTTGGCCGGGCAGCCGTACACTGAAGCTTTCTTT.

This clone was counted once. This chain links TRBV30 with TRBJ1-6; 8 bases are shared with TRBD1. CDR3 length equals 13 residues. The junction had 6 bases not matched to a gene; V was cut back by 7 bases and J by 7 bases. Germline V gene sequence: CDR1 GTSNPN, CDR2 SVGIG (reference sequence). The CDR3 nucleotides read TGTGCCTACGACAGGGGAGGAAATTCACCCCTCCACTTT. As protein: CAYDRGGNSPLHF.

Here the CDR3 DNA reads TGTGCCAGCAGTTACTCAATGGGGGCCAACAATGAGCAGTTCTTC. As protein: CASSYSMGANNEQFF. V is TRBV6-5 and J is TRBJ2-1, with D perhaps TRBD1 (6 bases). Trimming stripped 0 bases from V and 5 bases from J, with 11 bases between. This CDR3 has 15 amino acids. Germline V gene data show CDR1 as MNHEY and CDR2 as SVGAGI.

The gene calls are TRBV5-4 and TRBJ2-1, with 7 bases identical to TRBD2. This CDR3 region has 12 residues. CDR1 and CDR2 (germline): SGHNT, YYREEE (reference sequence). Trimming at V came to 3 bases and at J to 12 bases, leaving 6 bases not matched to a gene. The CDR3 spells CASSSREGRQFF. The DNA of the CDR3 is TGTGCCAGCAGCTCTAGGGAGGGAAGGCAGTTCTTC.

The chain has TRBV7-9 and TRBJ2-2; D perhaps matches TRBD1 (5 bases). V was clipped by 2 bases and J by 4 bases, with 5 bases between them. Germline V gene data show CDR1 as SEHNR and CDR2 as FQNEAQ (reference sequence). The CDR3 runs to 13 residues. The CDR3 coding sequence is TGTGCCAGCAGCTTACAGGGCACCGGGGAGCTGTTTTTT. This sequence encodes CASSLQGTGELFF.

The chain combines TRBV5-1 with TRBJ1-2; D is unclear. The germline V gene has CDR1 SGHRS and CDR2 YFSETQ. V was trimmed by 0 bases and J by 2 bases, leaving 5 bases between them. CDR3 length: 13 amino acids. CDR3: CASSLGQNYGYTF. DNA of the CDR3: TGCGCCAGCAGCTTGGGACAAAACTATGGCTACACCTTC.

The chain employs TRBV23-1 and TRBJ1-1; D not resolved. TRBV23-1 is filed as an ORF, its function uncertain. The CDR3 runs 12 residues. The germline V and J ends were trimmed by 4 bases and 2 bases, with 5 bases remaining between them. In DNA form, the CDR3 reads TGCGCCAGCAGTCCTGGCAACACTGAAGCTTTCTTT. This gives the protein CASSPGNTEAFF.

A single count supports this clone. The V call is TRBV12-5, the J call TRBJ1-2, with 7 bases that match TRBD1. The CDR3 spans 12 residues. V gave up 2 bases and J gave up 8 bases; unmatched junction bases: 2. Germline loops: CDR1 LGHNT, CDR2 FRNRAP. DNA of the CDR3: TGTGCTAGTGGTTTGAGAGGGGGCGGCTACACCTTC. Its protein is CASGLRGGGYTF.

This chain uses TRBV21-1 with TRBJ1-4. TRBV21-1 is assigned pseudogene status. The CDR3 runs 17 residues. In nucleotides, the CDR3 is TGTGCCAGCAGCCCCCGGGTGGGGGGCCTAGGGCGTGAAAAACTGTTTTTT. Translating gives CASSPRVGGLGREKLFF.

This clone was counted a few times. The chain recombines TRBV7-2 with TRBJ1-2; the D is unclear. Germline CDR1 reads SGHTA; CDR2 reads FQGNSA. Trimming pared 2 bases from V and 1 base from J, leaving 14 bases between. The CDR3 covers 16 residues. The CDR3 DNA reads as TGTGCCAGCAGCTTAAGGTTCCGTCGCGGTAACTATGGCTACACCTTC. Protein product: CASSLRFRRGNYGYTF.

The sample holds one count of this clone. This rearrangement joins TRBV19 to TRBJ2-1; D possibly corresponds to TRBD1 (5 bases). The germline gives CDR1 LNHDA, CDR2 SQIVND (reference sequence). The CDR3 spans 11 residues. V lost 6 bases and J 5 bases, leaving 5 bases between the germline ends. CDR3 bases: TGTGCCAGTAGGGACAACAATGAGCAGTTCTTC. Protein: CASRDNNEQFF.

The CDR3 region has the DNA TGTGCCAGCAGCTTAGATGGGGAGACCCAGTACTTC. It is translated as CASSLDGETQYF. The chain recombines TRBV7-2 with TRBJ2-5; the D is unclear. The CDR3 covers 12 residues. Trimming shortened V by 1 base and J by 5 bases, and 5 bases separated the two germline ends. Per the germline V gene, CDR1 is SGHTA and CDR2 is FQGNSA.

In DNA, the CDR3 is TGTGCCAGTAGTCTAGGACCTGAAGCTTTCTTT. It yields the protein CASSLGPEAFF. This rearrangement joins TRBV19 to TRBJ1-1; no definite D call. The CDR3 totals 11 residues. Trimming left V 5 bases short and J 6 bases short, with 7 bases between. Germline CDR1 LNHDA, CDR2 SQIVND (reference sequence).

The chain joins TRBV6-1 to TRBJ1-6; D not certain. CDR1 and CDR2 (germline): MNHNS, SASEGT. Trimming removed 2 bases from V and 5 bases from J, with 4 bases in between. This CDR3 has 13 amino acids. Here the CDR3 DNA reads TGTGCCAGCAGTGAACTGGATAATTCACCCCTCCACTTT. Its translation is CASSELDNSPLHF.

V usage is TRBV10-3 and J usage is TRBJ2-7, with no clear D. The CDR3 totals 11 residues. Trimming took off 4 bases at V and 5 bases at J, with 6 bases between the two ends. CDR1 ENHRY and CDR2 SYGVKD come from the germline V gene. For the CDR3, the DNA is TGTGCCATCAGTGGCTCGGACGAGCAGTACTTC. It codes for CAISGSDEQYF.

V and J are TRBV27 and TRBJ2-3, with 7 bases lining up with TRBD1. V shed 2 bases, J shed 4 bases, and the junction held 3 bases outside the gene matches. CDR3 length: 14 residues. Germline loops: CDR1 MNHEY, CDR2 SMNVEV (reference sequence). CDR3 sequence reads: CASSLKDRADTQYF. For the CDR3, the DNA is TGTGCCAGCAGTTTAAAAGACAGGGCAGATACGCAGTATTTT.

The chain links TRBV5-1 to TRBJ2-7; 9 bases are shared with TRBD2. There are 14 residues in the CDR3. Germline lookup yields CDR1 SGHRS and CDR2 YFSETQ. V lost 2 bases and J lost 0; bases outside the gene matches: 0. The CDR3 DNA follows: TGCGCCAGCAGCTTTAGCGGGAGCTCCTACGAGCAGTACTTC. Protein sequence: CASSFSGSSYEQYF. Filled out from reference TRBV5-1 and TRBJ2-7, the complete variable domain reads KAGVTQTPRYLIKTRGQQVTLSCSPISGHRSVSWYQQTPGQGLQFLFEYFSETQRNKGNFPGRFSGRQFSNSRSEMNVSTLELGDSALYLCASSFSGSSYEQYFGPGTRLTVT.

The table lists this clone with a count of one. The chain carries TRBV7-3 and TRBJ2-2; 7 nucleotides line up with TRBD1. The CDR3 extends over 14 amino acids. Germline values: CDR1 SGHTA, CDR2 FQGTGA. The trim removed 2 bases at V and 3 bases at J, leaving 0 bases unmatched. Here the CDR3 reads CASSLDRDTGELFF. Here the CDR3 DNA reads TGTGCCAGCAGCTTAGACAGGGACACCGGGGAGCTGTTTTTT. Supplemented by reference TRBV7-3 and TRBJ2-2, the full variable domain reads GAGVSQTPSNKVTEKGKYVELRCDPISGHTALYWYRQSLGQGPEFLIYFQGTGAADDSGLPNDRFFAVRPEGSVSTLKIQRTERGDSAVYLCASSLDRDTGELFFGEGSRLTVL.

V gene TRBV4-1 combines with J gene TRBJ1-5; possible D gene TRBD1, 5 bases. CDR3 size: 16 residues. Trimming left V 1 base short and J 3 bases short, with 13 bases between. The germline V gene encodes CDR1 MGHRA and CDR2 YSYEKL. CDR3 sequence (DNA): TGCGCCAGCAGCCAAGCATCGGGGACCCACAATCAGCCCCAGCATTTT. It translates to CASSQASGTHNQPQHF.

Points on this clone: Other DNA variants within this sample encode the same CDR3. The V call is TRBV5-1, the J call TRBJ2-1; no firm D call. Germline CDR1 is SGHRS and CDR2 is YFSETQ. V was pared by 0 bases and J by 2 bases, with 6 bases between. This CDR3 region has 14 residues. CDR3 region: CASSLGGPYNEQFF. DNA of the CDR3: TGCGCCAGCAGCTTGGGTGGTCCCTACAATGAGCAGTTCTTC.

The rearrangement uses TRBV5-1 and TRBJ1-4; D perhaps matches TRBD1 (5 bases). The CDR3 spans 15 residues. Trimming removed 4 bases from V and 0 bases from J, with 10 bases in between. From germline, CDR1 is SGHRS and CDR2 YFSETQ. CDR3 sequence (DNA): TGCGCCAGCAGCGGGGACTTTGCAACTAATGAAAAACTGTTTTTT. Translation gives CASSGDFATNEKLFF. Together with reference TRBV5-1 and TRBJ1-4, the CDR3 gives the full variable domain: KAGVTQTPRYLIKTRGQQVTLSCSPISGHRSVSWYQQTPGQGLQFLFEYFSETQRNKGNFPGRFSGRQFSNSRSEMNVSTLELGDSALYLCASSGDFATNEKLFFGSGTQLSVL.

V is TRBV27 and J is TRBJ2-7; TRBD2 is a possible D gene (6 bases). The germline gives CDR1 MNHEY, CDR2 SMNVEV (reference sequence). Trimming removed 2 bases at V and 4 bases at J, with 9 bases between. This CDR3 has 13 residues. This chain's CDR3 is CASSLRREYEQYF. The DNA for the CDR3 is TGTGCCAGCAGTTTAAGGCGGGAATACGAGCAGTACTTC.